Listed here are 27 T cell receptor beta chains from one sample, sequenced in a study of CD8 T cells in ankylosing spondylitis. General study findings and limits: There was a TCR beta motif, made of eight highly homologous variants, that appeared characteristic of ankylosing spondylitis blood.

Antigens of these TCRs are unknown. TCRdb processed the 5' RACE reads anew with MiXCR; each CDR3 protein has one entry. The sample shows more than 500,000 distinct CDR3 sequences, approximately 5.3% of them seen only once. The source material was blood, either unsorted or a sorted T cell fraction (not recorded which). Receptors originate from a male donor with ankylosing spondylitis.

This clonotype showed up many times. V is TRBV4-1 and J is TRBJ1-5; D is perhaps TRBD1 (5 bases). Germline V lookup: CDR1 MGHRA, CDR2 YSYEKL. The CDR3 extends over 15 amino acids. V lost 1 base to trimming and J lost 4 bases, with 11 bases between them. CDR3 coding DNA: TGCGCCAGCAGCCAAGTGCAGCGGGGGAATCAGCCCCAGCATTTT. Protein product: CASSQVQRGNQPQHF.

The CDR3 bases are TGTGCCAGCAAACCCCTAGGGGGGGAGACCCAGTACTTC. It codes for CASKPLGGETQYF. This rearrangement joins TRBV27 to TRBJ2-5; D possibly matches TRBD1 or TRBD2 (6 bases each). Per the germline V gene, CDR1 is MNHEY and CDR2 is SMNVEV (reference sequence). The CDR3 loop spans 13 amino acids. Deletions cut 7 bases from V and 5 bases from J, with 14 bases between.

The table lists this clonotype with many counts. The V call is TRBV6-2 or TRBV6-3, the J call TRBJ2-2; no clear D gene. Trimming removed 4 bases at V and 7 bases at J, with 10 bases between. The CDR3 has 13 residues. CDR1 is MNHEY, CDR2 SVGEGT, per germline. The CDR3: CASSFLGRGELFF. In DNA form, the CDR3 reads TGTGCCAGCAGTTTCCTGGGCCGCGGGGAGCTGTTTTTT.

This clonotype was detected many times. The chain couples TRBV4-2 to TRBJ2-6, with unresolved D. CDR1 LGHNA and CDR2 YNFKEQ come from the germline V gene. This CDR3 comprises 16 residues. The germline V and J ends were trimmed by 5 bases and 3 bases, with 14 bases remaining between them. The CDR3 loop reads CASSEGRFDGANVLTF. Here the CDR3 DNA reads TGTGCCAGCAGCGAAGGACGGTTCGATGGGGCCAACGTCCTGACTTTC.

This clonotype was counted ten times or more. The gene calls are TRBV12-3 or TRBV12-4 and TRBJ2-7, with D hard to call. V lost 3 bases and J lost 1, with 7 bases in between. This CDR3 has 13 residues. CDR3 DNA: TGTGCCAGCAGTTTTTGGGGTTCCTACGAGCAGTACTTC. This codes for CASSFWGSYEQYF.

This clonotype was seen only a few times. The rearrangement joins TRBV6-5 to TRBJ2-7, with TRBD2 as a possible D gene (5 bases). Germline CDR1 is MNHEY and CDR2 is SVGAGI. Trimming removed 2 bases from V and 12 bases from J, with 11 bases in between. This CDR3 is built from 11 residues. The CDR3 DNA follows: TGTGCCAGCAGTTACCCACGGGGTCCGTACTTC. This translates into CASSYPRGPYF.

The sample holds a few counts of this clonotype. In DNA form, the CDR3 reads TGTGCCATCAGCACGTGGGGCAGGGTCTCCGCCCCAAGTAATGAAAAACTGTTTTTT. Its protein product is CAISTWGRVSAPSNEKLFF. The chain links TRBV10-3 to TRBJ1-4, with a weak D call TRBD1 (5 bases). Per germline, CDR1 ENHRY and CDR2 SYGVKD. This CDR3 spans 19 amino acids. Trimming removed 6 bases at V and 4 bases at J, with 27 bases between.

The gene calls are TRBV3-1 and TRBJ2-2; no definite D call. This CDR3 spans 14 amino acids. Germline V gene sequence: CDR1 LGHDT, CDR2 YNNKEL (reference sequence). The V end lost 7 bases, the J end lost 0 bases, and 9 bases lay between the germline ends. CDR3 in amino acids: CASKETTNTGELFF. Written as DNA, the CDR3 is TGTGCCAGCAAAGAGACAACGAACACCGGGGAGCTGTTTTTT.

This clonotype has a count of ten or more. The rearrangement joins TRBV7-2 to TRBJ1-3; tentatively, D is TRBD1 (6 bases). V lost 5 bases, J lost 5 bases, and 16 bases lay in between. CDR3 length: 15 residues. Germline CDR1 and CDR2: SGHTA and FQGNSA. The CDR3 sequence is CASSPLGGGRNTIYF. The CDR3 DNA reads TGTGCCAGCAGCCCCCTCGGGGGGGGCAGAAACACCATATATTTT.

Ten or more counts support this clonotype. This chain joins TRBV5-5 and TRBJ2-1, with D perhaps matching TRBD2 (5 bases). Germline V gene data show CDR1 as SGHKS and CDR2 as YYEKEE (reference sequence). This CDR3 spans 16 amino acids. Deletions cut 2 bases from V and 3 bases from J, with 15 bases between. As DNA, the CDR3 is TGTGCCAGCAGCTTTGATGAGGGAGAAGTCTACAATGAGCAGTTCTTC. Amino acids: CASSFDEGEVYNEQFF.

This clonotype was counted ten times or more. The V gene is TRBV5-1, the J gene TRBJ2-1; the D call may be TRBD1 or TRBD2 (6 bases each). V was shortened by 5 bases and J by 5 bases, with 17 bases between the two germline ends. The CDR3 is 15 residues long. Germline CDR1 reads SGHRS; CDR2 reads YFSETQ. The CDR3 loop reads CASSRGENLHNEQFF. The CDR3 nucleotides are TGCGCCAGCAGTAGGGGGGAGAATCTCCACAATGAGCAGTTCTTC. Using reference TRBV5-1 and TRBJ2-1 for the parts outside the CDR3, the full variable domain is KAGVTQTPRYLIKTRGQQVTLSCSPISGHRSVSWYQQTPGQGLQFLFEYFSETQRNKGNFPGRFSGRQFSNSRSEMNVSTLELGDSALYLCASSRGENLHNEQFFGPGTRLTVL.

V and J are TRBV3-1 and TRBJ2-1; 11 nucleotides align to TRBD1. The CDR3 is 13 amino acids. After removal of 3 bases from V and 12 bases from J, the junction contained 4 bases not matched to a gene. CDR1 and CDR2 from the germline V gene are LGHDT and YNNKEL (reference sequence). The CDR3 spells CASSHRDRGRQFF. As DNA, the CDR3 is TGTGCCAGCAGCCACCGGGACAGGGGGAGGCAGTTCTTC.

This clonotype was observed at least ten times. V usage is TRBV6-2 or TRBV6-3 and J usage is TRBJ2-3; TRBD2 matches at 8 bases. CDR1 and CDR2 from the germline V gene are MNHEY and SVGEGT. The CDR3 has 16 residues. V lost 0 bases to trimming and J lost 5 bases; unmatched junction nucleotides: 7. CDR3 protein: CASSYSRGRHGDTQYF. CDR3 coding DNA: TGTGCCAGCAGTTACTCGCGCGGGAGGCACGGAGATACGCAGTATTTT.

In this sample, this clonotype turned up many times. J is TRBJ2-5 and V is TRBV6-5; no definite D call. Germline V gene data show CDR1 as MNHEY and CDR2 as SVGAGI. Deletions cut 6 bases from V and 5 bases from J, with 10 bases between. The CDR3 totals 12 residues. CDR3 in DNA: TGTGCCAGCAGAGCGACCGGGGAGACCCAGTACTTC. Protein: CASRATGETQYF.

There are many counts of this clonotype. The chain links TRBV6-5 to TRBJ2-7; a weak D match, TRBD2 (5 bases). Looked up from germline, CDR1 is MNHEY and CDR2 is SVGAGI. The CDR3 loop spans 14 amino acids. V lost 2 bases and J lost 12, with 20 bases in between. CDR3 sequence: CASSYDRRSRDRYF. CDR3 in DNA: TGTGCCAGCAGTTACGATCGGAGGTCGAGGGATCGGTACTTC.

This clonotype was counted only a few times. The chain combines TRBV3-1 with TRBJ1-2, with 8 bases matching TRBD1. Germline assignment: CDR1 LGHDT and CDR2 YNNKEL (reference sequence). Trimming cost V 1 base and J 2 bases; bases outside gene matches: 6. CDR3 length: 16 residues. The CDR3 DNA is TGTGCCAGCAGCCAAGGAGGGACAGGCGAAAACTATGGCTACACCTTC. Its protein is CASSQGGTGENYGYTF.

Remarks on this clonotype: Being one base from a much bigger clone, this may be a read error. The chain has TRBV3-1 and TRBJ2-1; the match to TRBD2 covers 12 bases. The CDR3 is 19 amino acids. V gave up 8 bases and J gave up 0 bases; unmatched junction bases: 14. Germline values: CDR1 LGHDT, CDR2 YNNKEL (reference sequence). CDR3 DNA sequence: TGTGCCAGCTGTTTGATCAGACTAGCGGGGGTGAACTCCTACAATGAGCAGTTCTTC. It specifies CASCLIRLAGVNSYNEQFF.

This clonotype was found many times. The V and J genes are TRBV20-1 and TRBJ1-4, with a tentative D call TRBD1 (5 bases). CDR1 DFQATT and CDR2 SNEGSKA come from the germline V gene (reference sequence). V was trimmed by 2 bases and J by 5 bases, leaving 9 bases between them. The CDR3 sequence is 13 residues long. The CDR3 is CSARRAGNEKLFF. CDR3 coding DNA: TGCAGTGCTAGAAGGGCAGGGAATGAAAAACTGTTTTTT.

This clonotype was seen many times. The chain recombines TRBV4-1 with TRBJ1-4, with D tentatively TRBD1 (5 bases). V lost 7 bases and J lost 4, with 16 bases in between. The CDR3 loop spans 15 amino acids. Germline CDR1 reads MGHRA; CDR2 reads YSYEKL. CDR3 loop: CASTPMGRGNEKLFF. The DNA for the CDR3 is TGCGCCAGCACTCCCATGGGGCGCGGTAATGAAAAACTGTTTTTT.

This clonotype has at least ten counts. The chain couples TRBV4-2 to TRBJ2-7, with TRBD2 matching 11 bases. The CDR3 length is 16 residues. CDR1 LGHNA and CDR2 YNFKEQ come from the germline V gene. V shed 2 bases and J 2 bases; nucleotides not matched to a gene: 5. The CDR3 coding sequence is TGTGCCAGCAGCCAACTGACTAGCGGGACACCCTACGAGCAGTACTTC. Amino acid sequence: CASSQLTSGTPYEQYF.

This clonotype was seen a handful of times. The V gene is TRBV20-1, the J gene TRBJ2-3, with D possibly being TRBD1 (5 bases). Trimming pared 5 bases from V and 2 bases from J, leaving 32 bases between. CDR1 is DFQATT and CDR2 is SNEGSKA in the germline V gene (reference sequence). The CDR3 sequence is 20 residues long. The CDR3 loop is CSAPRGRWILHLGFTDTQYF. The CDR3 DNA follows: TGCAGTGCTCCTAGGGGTCGTTGGATCCTCCACCTCGGATTCACAGATACGCAGTATTTT.

The chain recombines TRBV5-4 with TRBJ2-3; 7 bases fit TRBD1. Germline values: CDR1 SGHNT, CDR2 YYREEE (reference sequence). With V trimmed by 3 bases and J by 1 base, 8 bases remained unmatched. There are 16 residues in the CDR3. CDR3 DNA sequence: TGTGCCAGCAGCTCTCACCGGGACAGTCGCACAGATACGCAGTATTTT. This sequence encodes CASSSHRDSRTDTQYF.

In this sample, this clonotype turned up many times. This rearrangement joins TRBV20-1 to TRBJ2-1; the D is unclear. The CDR3 spans 16 residues. The ends were cut back, 1 base at V and 2 bases at J, with 15 bases in the middle. Germline V gene lookup returns CDR1 DFQATT and CDR2 SNEGSKA (reference sequence). DNA of the CDR3: TGCAGTGCTAGAGTTAGGTCAAGCGTTCCCTACAATGAGCAGTTCTTC. This codes for CSARVRSSVPYNEQFF.

There are many counts of this clonotype. V is TRBV24-1 and J is TRBJ2-1; possibly TRBD2 for D (6 bases). The CDR3 is 15 residues long. V was shortened by 0 bases and J by 7 bases, with 12 bases between the two germline ends. Germline CDR1 reads KGHDR; CDR2 reads SFDVKD. The CDR3 DNA reads as TGTGCCACCAGTGATTTGGGCGGGGCCGGGAATGAGCAGTTCTTC. Protein sequence: CATSDLGGAGNEQFF.

This clonotype was seen repeatedly, ten times or more. This rearrangement joins TRBV5-6 to TRBJ1-1; D unresolved. Between the trimmed V and J ends, which lost 0 bases and 4 bases, there was a span of 10 bases. The CDR3 totals 14 residues. CDR1 SGHDT and CDR2 YYEEEE come from the germline V gene. The CDR3 sequence is CASSLADGFTEAFF. CDR3 DNA sequence: TGTGCCAGCAGCTTGGCAGACGGGTTCACTGAAGCTTTCTTT.

Notes on this clonotype: A much larger clone differs by one base, so this may be a read error. The chain carries TRBV20-1 and TRBJ1-6, with no clear D. The CDR3 totals 14 residues. Germline V lookup: CDR1 DFQATT, CDR2 SNEGSKA (reference sequence). Written as DNA, the CDR3 is TGCAGAGCTTTTCGGAGCTCCTATAATTCACCCCTCCACTTT. Translation: CRAFRSSYNSPLHF.

This clonotype has at least ten counts. The V gene is TRBV12-3 or TRBV12-4, the J gene TRBJ2-6, with 7 bases matching TRBD2. J lost 2 bases, V lost 5 bases, and 3 bases had no gene match. The CDR3 length is 15 residues. The DNA of the CDR3 is TGTGCCAGCAGTAGCGGGGTTGCTGGGGCCAACGTCCTGACTTTC. Amino acid sequence: CASSSGVAGANVLTF.